This is a list of T cell receptor beta chains from one sample in a study of blood T cell repertoires in COVID-19. Assay: immunoSEQ multiplex PCR; the TCRdb copy retains only in-frame clones and omits some. The sample carries approximately 140,000 clones, around nine tenths recorded once. The sequenced material came from peripheral blood. Receptors were obtained from a woman between 55 and 75 years old with acute or convalescent COVID-19. Each CDR3 is given with its conserved first and last residue. D genes are given only for firm matches. Expanded clones get a size class; other rows say once, few or many, or leave the size out.

clone size	CDR3 length	D gene	J gene	V gene	CDR3 protein	CDR3 DNA
NA	15	NA	TRBJ1-2	TRBV4-2	CASSQDRDWLYGYTF	TGTGCCAGCAGCCAAGACAGAGACTGGCTCTATGGCTACACCTTC
NA	15	TRBD1	TRBJ1-1	TRBV27	CASSPWDRLFTEAFF	TGTGCCAGCAGTCCCTGGGACAGGCTCTTCACTGAAGCTTTCTTT
NA	15	NA	TRBJ2-3	TRBV30	CAWSTGNWGTDTQYF	TGTGCCTGGAGTACGGGGAACTGGGGAACAGATACGCAGTATTTT
NA	15	NA	TRBJ1-2	TRBV10-3	CAISETGRINYGYTF	TGTGCCATCAGTGAGACAGGGAGAATAAACTATGGCTACACCTTC
NA	14	NA	TRBJ2-7	TRBV5-1	CASSLVSPGYEQYF	TGCGCCAGCAGCTTAGTGTCACCAGGCTACGAGCAGTACTTC
NA	13	TRBD1	TRBJ1-2	TRBV3-1/TRBV3-2	CASSDRADYGYTF	TGTGCCAGCAGCGACAGGGCCGACTATGGCTACACCTTC
NA	14	TRBD2	TRBJ2-1	TRBV5-6	CASSFGLAGNEQFF	TGTGCCAGCAGCTTCGGACTAGCTGGGAATGAGCAGTTCTTC
NA	17	TRBD1	TRBJ2-3	TRBV2	CASSAIRWDSNTDTQYF	TGTGCCAGCAGCGCAATCAGGTGGGACAGTAACACAGATACGCAGTATTTT
few	15	TRBD2	TRBJ2-7	TRBV13	CASSFSGGAIYEQYF	TGTGCCAGCAGCTTTAGCGGGGGGGCCATATACGAGCAGTACTTC
NA	15	TRBD2	TRBJ2-3	TRBV7-2	CASSLGIGGADTQYF	TGTGCCAGCAGCTTAGGTATCGGGGGGGCAGATACGCAGTATTTT
NA	15	TRBD2	TRBJ2-5	TRBV7-8	CASSAGLAGGKTQYF	TGTGCCAGCAGCGCAGGACTAGCGGGGGGGAAGACCCAGTACTTC
NA	14	TRBD1	TRBJ1-4	TRBV5-1	CASSPGTGREKLFF	TGCGCCAGCAGCCCCGGGACAGGGCGTGAAAAACTGTTTTTT
NA	16	NA	TRBJ1-1	TRBV4-2	CASSRWGGGMNTEAFF	TGTGCCAGCAGCCGATGGGGGGGAGGTATGAACACTGAAGCTTTCTTT
NA	15	NA	TRBJ2-7	TRBV27	CASSLSGRGTYEQYF	TGTGCCAGCAGTTTATCGGGTAGGGGGACCTACGAGCAGTACTTC
NA	16	NA	TRBJ2-7	TRBV6-2/TRBV6-3	CASSYLSPDMDYEQYF	TGTGCCAGCAGTTACTTGTCTCCGGACATGGACTACGAGCAGTACTTC
NA	13	TRBD1	TRBJ2-7	TRBV12-3/TRBV12-4	CASSKDRYHEQYF	TGTGCCAGCAGCAAGGACAGGTACCACGAGCAGTACTTC
once	15	TRBD1	TRBJ2-7	TRBV3-1/TRBV3-2	CASSHTGGFAYEQYF	TGTGCCAGCAGCCACACAGGGGGATTCGCCTACGAGCAGTACTTC
few	16	TRBD1	TRBJ1-3	TRBV4-3	CASSQGRGRPGNTIYF	TGCGCCAGCAGCCAAGGGAGGGGGCGTCCTGGAAACACCATATATTTT
NA	15	TRBD2	TRBJ2-1	TRBV30	CAWSVERGVHNEQFF	TGTGCCTGGAGTGTCGAGCGGGGGGTACACAATGAGCAGTTCTTC
NA	15	NA	TRBJ1-2	TRBV2	CASRGQARGAYGYTF	TGTGCCAGCAGGGGACAAGCTCGAGGGGCCTATGGCTACACCTTC
NA	15	TRBD1	TRBJ1-1	TRBV5-5	CASSSGQGMDTEAFF	TGTGCCAGCAGCTCGGGACAGGGGATGGACACTGAAGCTTTCTTT
once	13	NA	TRBJ1-2	TRBV6-4	CASSDSRVSGYTF	TGTGCCAGCAGTGACTCGAGGGTCTCTGGCTACACCTTC
NA	12	NA	TRBJ1-1	TRBV19	CASSIGSTEAFF	TGTGCCAGTAGTATAGGGAGCACTGAAGCTTTCTTT
NA	15	TRBD1	TRBJ1-2	TRBV5-6	CASSFSDRGTYGYTF	TGTGCCAGCAGCTTTAGCGACAGGGGTACCTATGGCTACACCTTC
NA	13	NA	TRBJ1-5	TRBV7-2	CASSLGVSQPQHF	TGTGCCAGCAGCTTAGGCGTGAGTCAGCCCCAGCATTTT
NA	13	NA	TRBJ2-7	TRBV4-3	CASSSYQGFEQYF	TGCGCCAGCAGCTCTTATCAGGGGTTCGAGCAGTACTTC